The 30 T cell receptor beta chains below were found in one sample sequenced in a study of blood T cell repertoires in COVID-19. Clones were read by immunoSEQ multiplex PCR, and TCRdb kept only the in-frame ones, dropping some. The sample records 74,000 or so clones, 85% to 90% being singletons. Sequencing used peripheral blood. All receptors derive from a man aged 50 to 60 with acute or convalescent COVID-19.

The CDR3 region has the DNA TGTGCCAGCAGCCCAGTAGGCAGGGGCTATGGCTACACCTTC. Translation gives CASSPVGRGYGYTF. The V call is TRBV7-9, the J call TRBJ1-2, with D possibly TRBD1 on 6 matching bases. Germline-derived CDR1 and CDR2 are SEHNR and FQNEAQ (reference sequence). V gave up 5 bases and J gave up 4 bases, with 14 bases separating them. The CDR3 extends over 14 amino acids.

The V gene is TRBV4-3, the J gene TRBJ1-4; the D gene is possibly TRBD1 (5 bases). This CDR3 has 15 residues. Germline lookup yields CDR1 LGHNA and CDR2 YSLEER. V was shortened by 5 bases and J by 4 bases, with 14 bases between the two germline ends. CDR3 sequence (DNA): TGCGCCAGCAGCGTGGGACGGACTATTAATGAAAAACTGTTTTTT. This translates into CASSVGRTINEKLFF.

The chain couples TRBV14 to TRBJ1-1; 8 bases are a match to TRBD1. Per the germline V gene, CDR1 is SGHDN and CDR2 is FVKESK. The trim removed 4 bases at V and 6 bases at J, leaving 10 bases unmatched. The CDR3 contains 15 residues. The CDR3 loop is CASSPSGQGNAEAFF. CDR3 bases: TGTGCCAGCAGCCCCTCAGGACAGGGTAACGCTGAAGCTTTCTTT.

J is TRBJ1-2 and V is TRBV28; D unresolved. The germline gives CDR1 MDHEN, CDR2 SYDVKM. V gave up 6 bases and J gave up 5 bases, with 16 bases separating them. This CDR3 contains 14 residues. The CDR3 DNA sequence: TGTGCCAGCAGGACAAGGGCCGGGAGGTATGGCTACACCTTC. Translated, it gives CASRTRAGRYGYTF.

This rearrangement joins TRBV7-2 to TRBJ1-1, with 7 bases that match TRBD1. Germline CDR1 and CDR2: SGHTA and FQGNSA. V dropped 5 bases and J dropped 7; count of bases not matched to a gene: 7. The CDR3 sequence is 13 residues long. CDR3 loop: CASSIGQASEAFF. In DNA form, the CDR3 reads TGTGCCAGCAGCATCGGACAGGCAAGTGAAGCTTTCTTT.

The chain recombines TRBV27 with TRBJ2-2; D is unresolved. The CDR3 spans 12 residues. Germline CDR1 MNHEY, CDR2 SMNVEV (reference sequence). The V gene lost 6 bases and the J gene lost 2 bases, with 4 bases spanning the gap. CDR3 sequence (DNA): TGTGCCAGCAGCACTAACACCGGGGAGCTGTTTTTT. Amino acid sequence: CASSTNTGELFF.

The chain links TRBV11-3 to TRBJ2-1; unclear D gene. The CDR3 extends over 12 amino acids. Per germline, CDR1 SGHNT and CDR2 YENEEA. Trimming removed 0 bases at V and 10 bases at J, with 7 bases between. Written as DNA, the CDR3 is TGTGCCAGCAGCTTAGAGGCCCCGGAGCAGTTCTTC. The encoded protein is CASSLEAPEQFF.

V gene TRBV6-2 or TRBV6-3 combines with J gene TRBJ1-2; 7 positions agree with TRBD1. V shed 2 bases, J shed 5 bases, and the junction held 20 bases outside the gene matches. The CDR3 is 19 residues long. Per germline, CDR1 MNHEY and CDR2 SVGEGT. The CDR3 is CASSYPSIGTANEEYGYTF. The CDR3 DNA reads TGTGCCAGCAGTTACCCGTCGATCGGGACAGCTAATGAGGAGTATGGCTACACCTTC.

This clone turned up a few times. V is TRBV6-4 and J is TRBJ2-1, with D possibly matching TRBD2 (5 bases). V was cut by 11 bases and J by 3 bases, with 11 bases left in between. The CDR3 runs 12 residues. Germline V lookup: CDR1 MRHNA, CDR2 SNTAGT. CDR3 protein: CASGSDYNEQFF. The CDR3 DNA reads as TGTGCCTCGGGATCTGACTACAATGAGCAGTTCTTC.

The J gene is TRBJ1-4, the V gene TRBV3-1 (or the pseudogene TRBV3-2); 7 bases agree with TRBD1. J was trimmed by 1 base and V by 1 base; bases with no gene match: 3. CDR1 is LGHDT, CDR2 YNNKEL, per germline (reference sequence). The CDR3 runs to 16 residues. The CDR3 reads CASSQGRQGTNEKLFF. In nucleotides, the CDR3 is TGTGCCAGCAGCCAAGGGAGACAGGGAACTAATGAAAAACTGTTTTTT.

The CDR3 reads CASSPGQGYDTQYF. DNA for the CDR3: TGTGCCAGCAGCCCCGGACAGGGTTATGATACGCAGTATTTT. The V and J genes are TRBV9 and TRBJ2-3; TRBD1 matches 8 bases. V lost 4 bases to trimming and J lost 6 bases; unmatched junction nucleotides: 7. There are 14 residues in the CDR3. From germline, CDR1 is SGDLS and CDR2 YYNGEE.

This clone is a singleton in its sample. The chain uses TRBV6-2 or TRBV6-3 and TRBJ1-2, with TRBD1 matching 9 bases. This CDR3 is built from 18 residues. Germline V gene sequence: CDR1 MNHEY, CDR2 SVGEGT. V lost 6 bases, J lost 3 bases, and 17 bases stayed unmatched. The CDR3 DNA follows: TGTGCCAGCAGCAAGAGGCCGGGACAGGGTGGAGGCTACTATGGCTACACCTTC. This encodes CASSKRPGQGGGYYGYTF.

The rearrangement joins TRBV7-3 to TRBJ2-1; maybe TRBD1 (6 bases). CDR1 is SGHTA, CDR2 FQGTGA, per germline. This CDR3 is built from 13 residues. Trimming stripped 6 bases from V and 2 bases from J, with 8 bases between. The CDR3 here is CASRQGPYNEQFF. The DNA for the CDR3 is TGTGCCAGCAGACAGGGTCCCTACAATGAGCAGTTCTTC.

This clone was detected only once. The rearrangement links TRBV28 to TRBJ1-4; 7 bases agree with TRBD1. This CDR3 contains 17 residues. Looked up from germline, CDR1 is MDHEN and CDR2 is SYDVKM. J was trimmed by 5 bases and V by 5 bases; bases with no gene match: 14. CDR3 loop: CASSAPHRGLSNEKLFF. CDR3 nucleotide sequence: TGTGCCAGCAGTGCGCCGCACAGGGGTTTGTCAAATGAAAAACTGTTTTTT. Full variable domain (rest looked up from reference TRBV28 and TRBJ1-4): DVKVTQSSRYLVKRTGEKVFLECVQDMDHENMFWYRQDPGLGLRLIYFSYDVKMKEKGDIPEGYSVSREKKERFSLILESASTNQTSMYLCASSAPHRGLSNEKLFFGSGTQLSVL.

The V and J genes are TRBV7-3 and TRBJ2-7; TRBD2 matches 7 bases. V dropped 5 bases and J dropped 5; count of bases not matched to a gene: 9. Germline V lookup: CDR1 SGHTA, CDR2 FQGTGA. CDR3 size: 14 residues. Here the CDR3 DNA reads TGTGCCAGCAGCCCCAGCGGGAATTTCGACGAGCAGTACTTC. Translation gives CASSPSGNFDEQYF.

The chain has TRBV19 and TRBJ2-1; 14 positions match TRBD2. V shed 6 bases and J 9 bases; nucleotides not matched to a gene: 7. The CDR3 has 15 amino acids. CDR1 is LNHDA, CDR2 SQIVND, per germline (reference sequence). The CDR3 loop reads CASRPGTSGSIEQFF. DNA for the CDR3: TGTGCCAGTAGGCCCGGGACTAGCGGGAGCATTGAGCAGTTCTTC.

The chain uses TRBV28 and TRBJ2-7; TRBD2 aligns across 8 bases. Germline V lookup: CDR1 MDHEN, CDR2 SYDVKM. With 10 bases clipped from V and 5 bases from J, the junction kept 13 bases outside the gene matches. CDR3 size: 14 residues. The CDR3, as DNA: TGTGCCACCTCACCGGGGGGGCGCTCGGACGAGCAGTACTTC. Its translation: CATSPGGRSDEQYF.

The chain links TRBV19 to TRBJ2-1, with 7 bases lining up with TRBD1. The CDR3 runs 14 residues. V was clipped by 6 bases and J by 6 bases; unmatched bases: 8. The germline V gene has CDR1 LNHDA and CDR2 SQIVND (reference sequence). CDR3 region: CASSPRGNTNEQFF. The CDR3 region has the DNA TGTGCCAGTAGCCCCAGGGGGAACACCAATGAGCAGTTCTTC.

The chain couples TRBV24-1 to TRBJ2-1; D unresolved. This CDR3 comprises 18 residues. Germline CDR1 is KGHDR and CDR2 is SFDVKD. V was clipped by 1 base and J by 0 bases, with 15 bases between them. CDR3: CATSDLSGGLSSYNEQFF. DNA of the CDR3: TGTGCCACCAGTGATTTAAGTGGTGGTCTAAGCTCCTACAATGAGCAGTTCTTC.

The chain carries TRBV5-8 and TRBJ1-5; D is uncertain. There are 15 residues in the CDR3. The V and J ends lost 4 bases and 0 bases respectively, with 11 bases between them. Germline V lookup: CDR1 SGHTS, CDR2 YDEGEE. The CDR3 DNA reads TGTGCCAGCAGCGTTGCGGGGTATAGCAATCAGCCCCAGCATTTT. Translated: CASSVAGYSNQPQHF.

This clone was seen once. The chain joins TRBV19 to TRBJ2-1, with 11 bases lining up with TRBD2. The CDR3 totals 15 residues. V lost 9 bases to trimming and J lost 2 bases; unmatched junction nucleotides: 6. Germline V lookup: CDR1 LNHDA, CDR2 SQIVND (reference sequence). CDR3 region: CASRWGLAAYNEQFF. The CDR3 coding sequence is TGTGCCAGCCGATGGGGACTAGCGGCCTACAATGAGCAGTTCTTC.

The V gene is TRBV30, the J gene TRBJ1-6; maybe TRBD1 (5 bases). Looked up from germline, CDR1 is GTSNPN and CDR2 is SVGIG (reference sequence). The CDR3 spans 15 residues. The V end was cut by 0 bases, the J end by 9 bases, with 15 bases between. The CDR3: CAWSVPGPATSPLHF. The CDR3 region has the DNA TGTGCCTGGAGTGTGCCAGGGCCGGCGACTTCACCCCTCCACTTT.

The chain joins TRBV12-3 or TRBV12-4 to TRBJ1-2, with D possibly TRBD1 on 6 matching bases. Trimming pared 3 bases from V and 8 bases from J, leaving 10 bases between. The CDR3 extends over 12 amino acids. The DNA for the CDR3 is TGTGCCAGCAGTTTGGACAGCGGCGGCTACACCTTC. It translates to CASSLDSGGYTF.

CDR3 DNA sequence: TGTGCCAGCAGCTCCCCACATCTTACTGGGGCCAACGTCCTGACTTTC. Amino acids: CASSSPHLTGANVLTF. The J gene is TRBJ2-6, the V gene TRBV7-2; D call uncertain. The V and J ends lost 4 bases and 2 bases respectively, with 12 bases between them. This CDR3 has 16 residues. Per the germline V gene, CDR1 is SGHTA and CDR2 is FQGNSA.

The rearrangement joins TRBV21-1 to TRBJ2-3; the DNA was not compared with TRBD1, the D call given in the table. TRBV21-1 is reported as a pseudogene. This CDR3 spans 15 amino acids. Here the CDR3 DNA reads TGTGCCAGCAGCAAAGGACAGGGCGGGACAGATACGCAGTATTTT. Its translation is CASSKGQGGTDTQYF.

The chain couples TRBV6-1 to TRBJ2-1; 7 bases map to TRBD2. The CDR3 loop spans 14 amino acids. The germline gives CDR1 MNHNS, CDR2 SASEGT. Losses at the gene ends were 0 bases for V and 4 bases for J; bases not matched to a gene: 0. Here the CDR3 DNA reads TGTGCCAGCAGTGAAGCGGGAGGGTACAATGAGCAGTTCTTC. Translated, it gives CASSEAGGYNEQFF.

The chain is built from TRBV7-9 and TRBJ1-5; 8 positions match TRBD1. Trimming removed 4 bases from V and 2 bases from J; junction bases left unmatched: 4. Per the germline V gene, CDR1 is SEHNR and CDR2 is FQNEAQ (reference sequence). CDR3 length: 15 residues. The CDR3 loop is CASSSTTGGNQPQHF. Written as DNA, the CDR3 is TGTGCCAGCAGCTCGACGACAGGGGGCAATCAGCCCCAGCATTTT.

CDR3 in DNA: TGTGCCAGCAGTTCCCAGGCCTACAATCAGCCCCAGCATTTT. It encodes CASSSQAYNQPQHF. The chain recombines TRBV2 with TRBJ1-5; D ambiguous. The CDR3 sequence is 14 residues long. Deletions cut 5 bases from V and 3 bases from J, with 11 bases between. Germline CDR1 is SNHLY and CDR2 is FYNNEI.

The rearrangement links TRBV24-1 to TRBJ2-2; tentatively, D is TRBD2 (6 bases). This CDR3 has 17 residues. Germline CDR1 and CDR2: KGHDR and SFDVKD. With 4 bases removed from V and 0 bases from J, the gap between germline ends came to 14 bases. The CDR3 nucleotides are TGTGCCACCAGTGACCGACTAGACCTGGCGAACACCGGGGAGCTGTTTTTT. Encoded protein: CATSDRLDLANTGELFF.

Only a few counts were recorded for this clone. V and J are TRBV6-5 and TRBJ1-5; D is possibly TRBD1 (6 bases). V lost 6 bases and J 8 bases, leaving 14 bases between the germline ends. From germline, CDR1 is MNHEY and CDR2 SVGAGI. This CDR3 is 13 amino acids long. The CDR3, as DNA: TGTGCCAGCAGGGACAGTCCCCGGAAGCCCCAGCATTTT. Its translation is CASRDSPRKPQHF.